A selection of T cell receptor beta chains follows, all from one sample in a study of human T cells and chemical hapten exposure. TCRdb re-analysed the RACE reads in MiXCR, keeping a single row per CDR3 protein. The data show 85,000 to 95,000 distinct CDR3 sequences, with 11% seen just once and under 2.5% held by the top ten. The specimen comprised whole blood, sampled in connection with sensitization to the hapten diphenylcyclopropenone (DPC). The origin of the receptors is a man aged 35 to 55 with alopecia areata. Some clones in this sample may be carry-over from other donors' samples. Both conserved end residues are part of each CDR3. A D gene is named only where the DNA matches it firmly. Only part of the rows carry a size: once, few, many, or a class if the clone is expanded.

cdr3_length: 15
d_call: TRBD2
v_call: TRBV19
j_call: TRBJ2-3
clone_size: many
cdr3_aa: CASSVGTSGKDTQYF
cdr3_nt: TGTGCCAGTAGTGTCGGGACTAGCGGAAAAGATACGCAGTATTTT

cdr3_length: 15
d_call: TRBD1
v_call: TRBV6-5
j_call: TRBJ2-1
clone_size: NA
cdr3_aa: CASSGPRQGDNEQFF
cdr3_nt: TGTGCCAGCAGTGGCCCTCGACAGGGAGACAATGAGCAGTTCTTC

cdr3_length: 15
d_call: TRBD2
v_call: TRBV19
j_call: TRBJ2-3
clone_size: NA
cdr3_aa: CASNAGLGKTDTQYF
cdr3_nt: TGTGCCAGTAACGCGGGACTAGGGAAAACAGATACGCAGTATTTT

cdr3_length: 16
d_call: TRBD2
v_call: TRBV14
j_call: TRBJ2-2
clone_size: NA
cdr3_aa: CASSLGRMSGTGELFF
cdr3_nt: TGTGCCAGCAGCCTCGGGAGGATGAGTGGTACCGGGGAGCTGTTTTTT

cdr3_length: 15
d_call: NA
v_call: TRBV4-2
j_call: TRBJ2-7
clone_size: large
cdr3_aa: CASSQDFRSGYEQYF
cdr3_nt: TGTGCCAGCAGCCAAGACTTCCGGTCGGGATACGAGCAGTACTTC

cdr3_length: 15
d_call: TRBD1
v_call: TRBV11-3
j_call: TRBJ2-1
clone_size: NA
cdr3_aa: CASSEGQGRLEEQFF
cdr3_nt: TGTGCCAGCAGCGAGGGACAGGGGCGGTTGGAGGAGCAGTTCTTC

cdr3_length: 14
d_call: TRBD1
v_call: TRBV30
j_call: TRBJ1-2
clone_size: few
cdr3_aa: CAWKGDRGFYGYTF
cdr3_nt: TGTGCCTGGAAAGGGGACAGGGGCTTCTATGGCTACACCTTC

cdr3_length: 18
d_call: TRBD2
v_call: TRBV9
j_call: TRBJ2-3
clone_size: NA
cdr3_aa: CASSVGSAGLAGGDTQYF
cdr3_nt: TGTGCCAGCAGCGTAGGTAGCGCAGGACTAGCGGGAGGAGATACGCAGTATTTT

cdr3_length: 12
d_call: NA
v_call: TRBV6-1
j_call: TRBJ2-1
clone_size: few
cdr3_aa: CASSEPGNEQFF
cdr3_nt: TGTGCCAGCAGTGAACCGGGCAATGAGCAGTTCTTC

cdr3_length: 15
d_call: TRBD1
v_call: TRBV12-3/TRBV12-4
j_call: TRBJ1-5
clone_size: medium-sized
cdr3_aa: CASSNLGTVNQPQHF
cdr3_nt: TGTGCCAGCAGTAACCTGGGGACAGTCAATCAGCCCCAGCATTTT

cdr3_length: 11
d_call: NA
v_call: TRBV25-1
j_call: TRBJ1-2
clone_size: NA
cdr3_aa: CASSEASGYTF
cdr3_nt: TGTGCCAGCAGTGAGGCGTCTGGCTACACCTTC

cdr3_length: 15
d_call: NA
v_call: TRBV9
j_call: TRBJ2-3
clone_size: NA
cdr3_aa: CASSPRVSVPDTQYF
cdr3_nt: TGTGCCAGCAGCCCGCGGGTTTCGGTTCCAGATACGCAGTATTTT

cdr3_length: 15
d_call: NA
v_call: TRBV4-1
j_call: TRBJ2-1
clone_size: many
cdr3_aa: CASSQVASSYNEQFF
cdr3_nt: TGCGCCAGCAGCCAAGTAGCGAGCTCCTACAATGAGCAGTTCTTC

cdr3_length: 13
d_call: NA
v_call: TRBV5-1
j_call: TRBJ2-5
clone_size: NA
cdr3_aa: CASRNRRKETQYF
cdr3_nt: TGCGCCAGCAGAAACAGGAGAAAAGAGACCCAGTACTTC

cdr3_length: 14
d_call: NA
v_call: TRBV6-2/TRBV6-3
j_call: TRBJ1-5
clone_size: many
cdr3_aa: CASSPGGGNQPQHF
cdr3_nt: TGTGCCAGCAGCCCTGGGGGCGGCAATCAGCCCCAGCATTTT

cdr3_length: 14
d_call: NA
v_call: TRBV12-3/TRBV12-4
j_call: TRBJ1-1
clone_size: NA
cdr3_aa: CASSSQTGNTEAFF
cdr3_nt: TGTGCCAGCAGTTCCCAGACAGGGAACACTGAAGCTTTCTTT

cdr3_length: 16
d_call: TRBD2
v_call: TRBV7-2
j_call: TRBJ2-3
clone_size: NA
cdr3_aa: CASSLMTSGRGITQYF
cdr3_nt: TGTGCCAGCAGCTTAATGACTAGCGGACGGGGGATTACGCAGTATTTT

cdr3_length: 14
d_call: NA
v_call: TRBV29-1
j_call: TRBJ2-3
clone_size: NA
cdr3_aa: CSVGVGQGTDTQYF
cdr3_nt: TGCAGCGTTGGGGTAGGGCAAGGGACAGATACGCAGTATTTT

cdr3_length: 13
d_call: TRBD1
v_call: TRBV27
j_call: TRBJ2-1
clone_size: many
cdr3_aa: CASSLTQGARQFF
cdr3_nt: TGTGCCAGCAGTTTAACACAGGGGGCGCGGCAGTTCTTC

cdr3_length: 15
d_call: TRBD1
v_call: TRBV7-9
j_call: TRBJ1-5
clone_size: NA
cdr3_aa: CASSPQGDGNQPQHF
cdr3_nt: TGTGCCAGCAGCCCACAGGGGGACGGCAATCAGCCCCAGCATTTT

cdr3_length: 14
d_call: NA
v_call: TRBV14
j_call: TRBJ1-1
clone_size: many
cdr3_aa: CASSQARSTTEAFF
cdr3_nt: TGTGCCAGCAGCCAAGCCCGAAGTACCACTGAAGCTTTCTTT

cdr3_length: 16
d_call: TRBD2
v_call: TRBV12-3/TRBV12-4
j_call: TRBJ2-3
clone_size: NA
cdr3_aa: CASSPGTSGHTDTQYF
cdr3_nt: TGTGCCAGCAGCCCCGGGACTAGCGGCCACACAGATACGCAGTATTTT

cdr3_length: 13
d_call: NA
v_call: TRBV12-3/TRBV12-4
j_call: TRBJ1-5
clone_size: few
cdr3_aa: CASSEVSNQPQHF
cdr3_nt: TGTGCCAGCAGTGAGGTTAGCAATCAGCCCCAGCATTTT

cdr3_length: 15
d_call: TRBD2
v_call: TRBV2
j_call: TRBJ2-1
clone_size: NA
cdr3_aa: CASSEGSGIGNEQFF
cdr3_nt: TGTGCCAGCAGTGAGGGTAGCGGGATTGGGAATGAGCAGTTCTTC

cdr3_length: 15
d_call: NA
v_call: TRBV7-9
j_call: TRBJ2-6
clone_size: few
cdr3_aa: CASSSTGTGANVLTF
cdr3_nt: TGTGCCAGCAGCTCAACAGGGACTGGGGCCAACGTCCTGACTTTC

cdr3_length: 13
d_call: NA
v_call: TRBV20-1
j_call: TRBJ2-2
clone_size: NA
cdr3_aa: CSARDLDNGELFF
cdr3_nt: TGCAGTGCTAGAGACCTTGACAACGGGGAGCTGTTTTTT

cdr3_length: 16
d_call: TRBD2
v_call: TRBV6-4
j_call: TRBJ2-2
clone_size: NA
cdr3_aa: CASSQLAGGRTGELFF
cdr3_nt: TGTGCCAGCAGTCAACTAGCGGGAGGAAGGACCGGGGAGCTGTTTTTT

cdr3_length: 15
d_call: NA
v_call: TRBV29-1
j_call: TRBJ1-2
clone_size: many
cdr3_aa: CSAIRGRQSPYGYTF
cdr3_nt: TGCAGCGCCATTCGCGGACGGCAGAGTCCCTATGGCTACACCTTC

cdr3_length: 15
d_call: TRBD2
v_call: TRBV20-1
j_call: TRBJ2-1
clone_size: few
cdr3_aa: CSARVPSGARDEQFF
cdr3_nt: TGCAGTGCTAGAGTGCCTAGCGGGGCGAGGGATGAGCAGTTCTTC

cdr3_length: 14
d_call: NA
v_call: TRBV7-9
j_call: TRBJ2-3
clone_size: few
cdr3_aa: CASSWDVVTDTQYF
cdr3_nt: TGTGCCAGCAGCTGGGACGTCGTCACAGATACGCAGTATTTT

cdr3_length: 15
d_call: TRBD1
v_call: TRBV12-3/TRBV12-4
j_call: TRBJ1-5
clone_size: few
cdr3_aa: CASSLTGGSNQPQHF
cdr3_nt: TGTGCCAGCAGTTTGACAGGGGGTTCCAATCAGCCCCAGCATTTT

cdr3_length: 13
d_call: NA
v_call: TRBV13
j_call: TRBJ2-4
clone_size: NA
cdr3_aa: CASSQGAKNIQYF
cdr3_nt: TGTGCCAGCAGCCAGGGGGCCAAAAACATTCAGTACTTC

cdr3_length: 16
d_call: NA
v_call: TRBV7-9
j_call: TRBJ2-2
clone_size: few
cdr3_aa: CASSLPGRYNTGELFF
cdr3_nt: TGTGCCAGCAGCTTGCCGGGACGCTATAACACCGGGGAGCTGTTTTTT

cdr3_length: 16
d_call: TRBD1
v_call: TRBV9
j_call: TRBJ1-2
clone_size: NA
cdr3_aa: CASSSRSWDRVYGYTF
cdr3_nt: TGTGCCAGCAGCTCCCGTAGTTGGGACAGGGTCTATGGCTACACCTTC

cdr3_length: 12
d_call: NA
v_call: TRBV28
j_call: TRBJ2-7
clone_size: NA
cdr3_aa: CASSSTVYEQYF
cdr3_nt: TGTGCCAGCAGTTCCACGGTTTACGAGCAGTACTTC

cdr3_length: 16
d_call: TRBD2
v_call: TRBV5-1
j_call: TRBJ2-1
clone_size: few
cdr3_aa: CASSLGLAAAYNEQFF
cdr3_nt: TGCGCCAGCAGCTTGGGGCTAGCGGCTGCCTACAATGAGCAGTTCTTC

cdr3_length: 12
d_call: TRBD2
v_call: TRBV27
j_call: TRBJ2-7
clone_size: NA
cdr3_aa: CASREDSGSGYF
cdr3_nt: TGTGCCAGCAGGGAGGATAGCGGGAGTGGGTACTTC

cdr3_length: 15
d_call: NA
v_call: TRBV6-6
j_call: TRBJ2-2
clone_size: few
cdr3_aa: CASSYGTLNTGELFF
cdr3_nt: TGTGCCAGCAGTTACGGGACTTTGAACACCGGGGAGCTGTTTTTT

cdr3_length: 15
d_call: NA
v_call: TRBV29-1
j_call: TRBJ2-2
clone_size: few
cdr3_aa: CSVATGGGRAGELFF
cdr3_nt: TGCAGCGTCGCAACAGGAGGGGGTAGGGCCGGGGAGCTGTTTTTT

cdr3_length: 13
d_call: NA
v_call: TRBV6-6
j_call: TRBJ2-7
clone_size: many
cdr3_aa: CASSYSQLYEQYF
cdr3_nt: TGTGCCAGCAGTTACTCGCAGCTTTACGAGCAGTACTTC